This note documents a single T cell receptor beta chain sequence. The data stem from a study of blood T cell repertoires in COVID-19. The trim removed 0 bases at V and 3 bases at J, leaving 4 bases unmatched. Germline loops: CDR1 MNHEY, CDR2 SMNVEV (reference sequence). The CDR3 is 17 amino acids. The assay was immunoSEQ multiplex PCR, and TCRdb's table has in-frame clones only and misses some. This sample has around 63,000 clones, with 70% to 90% found just once. The J gene is TRBJ2-2, the V gene TRBV27; 10 bases agree with TRBD2. The source material was peripheral blood. The sequence derives from a woman older than 75 with active COVID-19. In DNA form, the CDR3 reads TGTGCCAGCAGTTTATCGATGAGCGGGGGGGACACCGGGGAGCTGTTTTTT. Its protein product is CASSLSMSGGDTGELFF.